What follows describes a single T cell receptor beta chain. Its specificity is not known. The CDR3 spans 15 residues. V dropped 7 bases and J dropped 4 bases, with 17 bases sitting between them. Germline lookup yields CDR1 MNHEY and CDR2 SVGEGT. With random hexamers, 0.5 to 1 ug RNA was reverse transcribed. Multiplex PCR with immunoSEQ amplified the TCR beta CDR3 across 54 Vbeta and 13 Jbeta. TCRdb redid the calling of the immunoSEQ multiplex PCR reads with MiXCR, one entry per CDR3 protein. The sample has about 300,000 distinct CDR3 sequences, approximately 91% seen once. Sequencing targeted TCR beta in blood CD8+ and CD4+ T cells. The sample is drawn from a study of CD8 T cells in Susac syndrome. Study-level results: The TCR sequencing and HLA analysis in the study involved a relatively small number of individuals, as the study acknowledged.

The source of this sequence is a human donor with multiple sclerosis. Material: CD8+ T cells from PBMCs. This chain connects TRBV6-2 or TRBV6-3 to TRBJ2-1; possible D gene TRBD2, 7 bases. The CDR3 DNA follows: TGTGCCAGCATCTTCAAGGGGGAGGGATACAATGAGCAGTTCTTC. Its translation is CASIFKGEGYNEQFF.